This entry is about one T cell receptor beta chain. Its antigen has not been determined. No base quality information exists; no much larger clone differs at one position. Preparation of the library involved the immunoSEQ multiplex PCR assay. TCRdb took this table from immuneACCESS and kept in-frame rearrangements with V and J called. Such tables lack part of the clones; where checked against another copy, unresolved V genes explain under half of the gap, and the rest is unexplained. This sample has under 35,000 clones in its table, and more than 75% of those were observed once. 8.3% of the sample comes from the top ten. This sample was taken from a study of T cell changes during pregnancy in multiple sclerosis (dated by TCRdb to the late 2010s). In the study overall: The study looked at changes in the T cell repertoire across pregnancy in women with multiple sclerosis.

From the cysteine up to the phenylalanine, the CDR3 has a length of 13 residues. The CDR3 DNA has 39 bases and is translated from base 1. CDR1 and CDR2 are read off the germline V gene as SGHRS and YFSETQ. Relative to germline, V is 0 bases shorter and J is 8 bases shorter, with 6 bases between their ends. The chain is assembled from TRBV5-1 and TRBJ1-6; the D gene is unclear. The sample in question was CD8+ T cells from peripheral blood mononuclear cells, obtained after pregnancy. This sequence originates from a female donor with multiple sclerosis, enrolled in a pregnancy study. The nucleotides read TGCGCCAGCAGCTTGGGTCCTTATTCACCCCTCCACTTT. Translated, it reads CASSLGPYSPLHF. The reference TRBV5-1 and TRBJ1-6 proteins fill in what lies around the CDR3, so the full variable domain reads KAGVTQTPRYLIKTRGQQVTLSCSPISGHRSVSWYQQTPGQGLQFLFEYFSETQRNKGNFPGRFSGRQFSNSRSEMNVSTLELGDSALYLCASSLGPYSPLHFGNGTRLTVT.